This T cell receptor (beta chain) was retrieved from a study of shared clonotypes between healthy human individuals. The count of this clone is one. Antigen unknown. The sample holds other DNA sequences that translate to the same CDR3. Each cell subset's genomic DNA was divided evenly among several immunoSEQ plates. Repertoires were generated with immunoSEQ multiplex PCR, while TCRdb's copy carries only in-frame clones and drops some. The sample has 150,000 to 200,000 clones; approximately 61% are singletons. Notes on the study in general: Blood alone was sampled, and tissue repertoires likely differ.

Per the germline V gene, CDR1 is KGHSH and CDR2 is LQKENI. Deletions cut 4 bases from V and 0 bases from J, with 7 bases between. The CDR3 covers 14 residues. The clonotype originates from a man aged 30-40 years in good health. Sample: memory CD4+ T cells sorted from blood. Subset described: CD45RA-negative fraction. The chain has TRBV18 and TRBJ2-1, with D perhaps assigned TRBD1 or TRBD2 (5 bases each). The CDR3 reads CASSRGPSYNEQFF. In DNA form, the CDR3 reads TGTGCCAGCTCACGGGGACCCTCCTACAATGAGCAGTTCTTC.